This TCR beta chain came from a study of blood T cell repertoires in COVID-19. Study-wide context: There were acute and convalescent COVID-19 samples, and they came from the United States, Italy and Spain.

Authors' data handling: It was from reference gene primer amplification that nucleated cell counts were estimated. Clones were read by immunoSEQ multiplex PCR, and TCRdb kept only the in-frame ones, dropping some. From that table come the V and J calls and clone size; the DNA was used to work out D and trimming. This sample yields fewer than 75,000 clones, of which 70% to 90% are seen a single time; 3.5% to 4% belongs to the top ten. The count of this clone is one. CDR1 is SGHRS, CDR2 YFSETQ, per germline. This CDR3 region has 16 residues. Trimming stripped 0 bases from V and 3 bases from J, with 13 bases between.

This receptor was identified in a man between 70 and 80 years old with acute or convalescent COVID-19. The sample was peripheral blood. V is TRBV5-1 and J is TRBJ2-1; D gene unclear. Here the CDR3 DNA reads TGCGCCAGCAGCTTGGATCGGCCTACGGGCTACAATGAGCAGTTCTTC. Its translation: CASSLDRPTGYNEQFF.